Below are 16 T cell receptor beta chains sequenced from a single sample in a study of T cells in Graves' hyperthyroidism and ophthalmopathy. There were TCR beta CDR3 regions amplified from RNA transcripts. First-round RT-PCR of the TCR CDR3 relied on the HTBI primer set. One entry per CDR3 protein, called by TCRdb with MiXCR from the multiplex PCR reads. This sample has 660,000 or so distinct CDR3 sequences, with 20% found just once. The specimen sequenced was blood. The receptors shown here come from a man aged 25 to 40 with Graves' ophthalmopathy.

In this sample, this clonotype turned up a few times. This chain uses TRBV5-1 with TRBJ2-7; D uncertain. Germline CDR1 and CDR2: SGHRS and YFSETQ. V lost 4 bases and J lost 0, with 8 bases in between. The CDR3 runs to 13 residues. The CDR3 is CASSETSSYEQYF. Written as DNA, the CDR3 is TGCGCCAGCAGCGAGACCAGCTCCTACGAGCAGTACTTC.

This clonotype was found a few times. This clone may be a read error of a much larger clone one base away. This chain uses TRBV5-1 with TRBJ2-2; 8 bases map to TRBD1. There are 14 residues in the CDR3. CDR1 is SGHRS and CDR2 is YFSETQ in the germline V gene. V gave up 2 bases and J gave up 4 bases; unmatched junction bases: 1. Here the CDR3 DNA reads TGCGCCAGCAGCTTTACAGGGGGCACCGGGGAGCTGTTTTTT. It codes for CASSFTGGTGELFF.

This clonotype was seen ten or more times. The CDR3 nucleotides read TGTGCCAGCAGAGCTACAGGGGATCACGAGCAGTACTTC. Protein sequence: CASRATGDHEQYF. The gene calls are TRBV6-1 and TRBJ2-7, with 7 bases lining up with TRBD1. The ends lost 6 bases at V and 5 bases at J; junction bases unmatched: 7. CDR3 length equals 13 residues. Looked up from germline, CDR1 is MNHNS and CDR2 is SASEGT.

J is TRBJ1-2 and V is TRBV19; 9 nucleotides agree with TRBD1. The V and J ends lost 3 bases and 0 bases, in that order; junction bases with no gene match: 2. Germline V CDR1 and CDR2: LNHDA, SQIVND (reference sequence). The CDR3 runs 15 residues. CDR3 sequence reads: CASSMGQGPNYGYTF. For the CDR3, the DNA is TGTGCCAGTAGTATGGGACAGGGCCCTAACTATGGCTACACCTTC. Drawing the rest from reference TRBV19 and TRBJ1-2, the complete variable domain is DGGITQSPKYLFRKEGQNVTLSCEQNLNHDAMYWYRQDPGQGLRLIYYSQIVNDFQKGDIAEGYSVSREKKESFPLTVTSAQKNPTAFYLCASSMGQGPNYGYTFGSGTRLTVV.

This clonotype was counted between two and nine times. This sequence joins TRBV20-1 and TRBJ2-7; 12 bases align to TRBD2. V was pared by 5 bases and J by 4 bases, with 12 bases of the junction left unmatched. Per the germline V gene, CDR1 is DFQATT and CDR2 is SNEGSKA (reference sequence). The CDR3 has 16 residues. The DNA of the CDR3 is TGCAGTGCTGGAGGGGGGGTTGGACTAGCGGGGTACGAGCAGTACTTC. As protein: CSAGGGVGLAGYEQYF.

This clonotype was recorded at least ten times. The rearrangement links TRBV14 to TRBJ1-1; D remains unclear. The CDR3 consists of 14 residues. V was trimmed by 0 bases and J by 6 bases, leaving 11 bases between them. Germline CDR1 SGHDN, CDR2 FVKESK. This CDR3 is CASSQDAEYSEAFF. The CDR3 bases are TGTGCCAGCAGCCAAGATGCCGAATACTCTGAAGCTTTCTTT.

In this sample, this clonotype turned up a few times. This chain joins TRBV3-1 and TRBJ1-1; no definite D call. This CDR3 region has 15 residues. Germline V gene sequence: CDR1 LGHDT, CDR2 YNNKEL (reference sequence). V lost 0 bases to trimming and J lost 0 bases, with 8 bases between them. CDR3 protein: CASSQDGRMNTEAFF. DNA for the CDR3: TGTGCCAGCAGCCAAGATGGACGGATGAACACTGAAGCTTTCTTT. Full variable domain (rest looked up from reference TRBV3-1 and TRBJ1-1): DTAVSQTPKYLVTQMGNDKSIKCEQNLGHDTMYWYKQDSKKFLKIMFSYNNKELIINETVPNRFSPKSPDKAHLNLHINSLELGDSAVYFCASSQDGRMNTEAFFGQGTRLTVV.

J is TRBJ2-1 and V is TRBV20-1; D possibly corresponds to TRBD2 (6 bases). Germline V gene data show CDR1 as DFQATT and CDR2 as SNEGSKA (reference sequence). V was trimmed by 5 bases and J by 8 bases, leaving 16 bases between them. This CDR3 region has 13 residues. CDR3 loop: CSAPRDSQDEQFF. Here the CDR3 DNA reads TGCAGTGCTCCCCGGGACTCTCAGGATGAGCAGTTCTTC.

The chain has TRBV2 and TRBJ2-7, with a tentative D call TRBD1 (6 bases). V lost 2 bases, J lost 2 bases, and 13 bases lay in between. The germline gives CDR1 SNHLY, CDR2 FYNNEI. The CDR3 consists of 15 residues. The CDR3 spells CASSESDSIPYEQYF. DNA of the CDR3: TGTGCCAGCAGTGAATCGGACAGTATTCCCTACGAGCAGTACTTC.

The rearrangement links TRBV10-3 to TRBJ1-1; tentative D call: TRBD1 (5 bases). Germline CDR1 is ENHRY and CDR2 is SYGVKD. The CDR3 is 16 amino acids. Trimming removed 0 bases at V and 1 base at J, with 12 bases between. CDR3 loop: CAISESVWQGNTEAFF. CDR3 in DNA: TGTGCCATCAGTGAGTCTGTTTGGCAGGGGAACACTGAAGCTTTCTTT.

This clonotype was found once. The CDR3 nucleotides read TGCAGCGTTGTCAAGTGGCGGGAGGGGTACAATGAGCAGTTCTTC. Translating it yields CSVVKWREGYNEQFF. The rearrangement joins TRBV29-1 to TRBJ2-1, with TRBD2 matching 9 bases. Germline V gene lookup returns CDR1 SQVTM and CDR2 ANQGSEA. V lost 4 bases, J lost 4 bases, and 8 bases stayed unmatched. The CDR3 runs 15 residues.

A few counts support this clonotype. The chain combines TRBV6-1 with TRBJ2-2, with 8 bases aligning to TRBD2. Per the germline V gene, CDR1 is MNHNS and CDR2 is SASEGT. The junction had 12 bases not matched to a gene; V was cut back by 10 bases and J by 2 bases. The CDR3 spans 16 residues. CDR3 DNA: TGTGCCACCGCCTCCCCAGCGGGAGATAACACCGGGGAGCTGTTTTTT. It is translated as CATASPAGDNTGELFF.

The CDR3: CASGTSGNNEQFF. CDR3 nucleotides: TGTGCCAGCGGTACTAGCGGAAACAATGAGCAGTTCTTC. J is TRBJ2-1 and V is TRBV6-1, with TRBD2 matching over 8 bases. CDR1 and CDR2 from the germline V gene are MNHNS and SASEGT. V gave up 8 bases and J gave up 5 bases; unmatched junction bases: 5. The CDR3 contains 13 residues.

This clonotype was detected ten times or more. The V call is TRBV20-1, the J call TRBJ2-5, with TRBD1 matching over 8 bases. The CDR3 has 14 amino acids. V shed 2 bases, J shed 5 bases, and the junction held 7 bases outside the gene matches. From germline, CDR1 is DFQATT and CDR2 SNEGSKA (reference sequence). The CDR3 spells CSARTRTGRETQYF. The CDR3 DNA follows: TGCAGTGCTAGAACCCGGACAGGGCGGGAGACCCAGTACTTC.

This clonotype has a count of ten or more. This sequence joins TRBV28 and TRBJ2-4, with TRBD1 matching over 7 bases. The germline CDR1 and CDR2 sequences are MDHEN and SYDVKM. V trimming: 5 bases; J trimming: 0 bases; junction bases outside the gene matches: 7. CDR3 length equals 16 residues. CDR3 sequence reads: CASSGDRALAKNIQYF. CDR3 in DNA: TGTGCCAGCAGTGGAGACAGGGCGCTAGCCAAAAACATTCAGTACTTC.

The chain links TRBV6-6 to TRBJ1-4, with a weak D call TRBD1 (6 bases). V was shortened by 0 bases and J by 5 bases, with 10 bases between the two germline ends. The germline CDR1 and CDR2 sequences are MNHNY and SVGAGI (reference sequence). The CDR3 contains 15 residues. The DNA of the CDR3 is TGTGCCAGCAGTTACTCAGGCGGACAGAATGAAAAACTGTTTTTT. Residues: CASSYSGGQNEKLFF.